This TCR beta chain was documented in a study of cytomegalovirus exposure and HLA in healthy donors. General study results and limits: The number of N-insertions in an Asian-associated ancestry cluster was reportedly below the roughly 620-donor mean in a later analysis. In all likelihood, a cluster of highly shared sequence variants was a sequencing artifact. Later work found that TCR association rates differed between HLA loci; DRB1 had the most and HLA-C the fewest. Confirmation was obtained in vitro that a few CMV-associated chains are specific for CMV antigens.

The PCR had 60 Vbeta and 13 Jbeta primers. The protocol was immunoSEQ multiplex PCR, while the TCRdb copy is restricted to in-frame clones and leaves out a portion. The profile shows some 140,000 clones, about 83% of them singletons. Trimming took 1 base from V and 2 from J; bases not matched to a gene: 4. This CDR3 region has 15 residues. Per germline, CDR1 SGHRS and CDR2 YFSETQ. This clone came up a few times. As yet, its antigen is unknown. The specimen sequenced was PBMCs. The V and J genes are TRBV5-1 and TRBJ2-5; TRBD2 matches at 8 bases. This TCR derives from a woman in her thirties or forties in good health and CMV-seronegative. The CDR3 sequence: CASSLTSGSQETQYF. The CDR3 DNA is TGCGCCAGCAGCTTGACTAGCGGTTCTCAAGAGACCCAGTACTTC.